These 32 T cell receptor beta chains came from one sample sequenced in a study of shared clonotypes between healthy human individuals. Libraries were prepared by immunoSEQ multiplex PCR; TCRdb keeps only in-frame clonotypes and omits some of them. This table holds around 2.1 million clones, 93% found once. Cells designated naive CD8 were CD45RO-negative and were positively selected for CCR7, with terminally differentiated effector memory CD45RA+ cells excluded. Source material: naive CD8+ T cells from PBMCs. Receptor source: a man between 18 and 35 years old in good health. Some clones in this sample may be carry-over from other donors' samples.

The J gene is TRBJ2-3, the V gene TRBV6-6; tentatively, D is TRBD2 (6 bases). V lost 2 bases and J 0 bases, leaving 12 bases between the germline ends. This CDR3 has 16 amino acids. Per germline, CDR1 MNHNY and CDR2 SVGAGI (reference sequence). CDR3 protein: CASSYAPGSSTDTQYF. DNA for the CDR3: TGTGCCAGCAGTTACGCCCCCGGGAGTAGCACAGATACGCAGTATTTT.

About this clone itself: The same CDR3 can be traced to other DNA sequences in this sample. V and J are TRBV27 and TRBJ1-5, with D possibly matching TRBD1 (6 bases). CDR3 length: 14 amino acids. Germline CDR1 is MNHEY and CDR2 is SMNVEV (reference sequence). Trimming cost V 3 bases and J 4 bases, with 10 bases left between them. CDR3 DNA sequence: TGTGCCAGCAGTTTCTCCAGGGGAAATCAGCCCCAGCATTTT. Its translation: CASSFSRGNQPQHF.

The V and J genes are TRBV12-5 and TRBJ2-1, with D unclear. The CDR3 runs 17 residues. From germline, CDR1 is LGHNT and CDR2 FRNRAP. V was pared by 6 bases and J by 0 bases, with 18 bases between. The CDR3 spells CASGLRSLGDSYNEQFF. For the CDR3, the DNA is TGTGCTAGTGGCCTACGAAGCCTAGGCGACTCCTACAATGAGCAGTTCTTC.

CDR3 in amino acids: CASHSMAGMSGTQYF. CDR3 in DNA: TGTGCCAGCCACTCGATGGCAGGGATGTCAGGAACGCAGTATTTT. The chain joins TRBV27 to TRBJ2-3, with a possible D match to TRBD1 (5 bases). The V gene lost 8 bases and the J gene lost 9 bases, with 24 bases spanning the gap. This CDR3 has 15 residues. Germline V gene sequence: CDR1 MNHEY, CDR2 SMNVEV (reference sequence).

This rearrangement joins TRBV19 to TRBJ1-5; 11 nucleotides align to TRBD1. Germline-derived CDR1 and CDR2 are LNHDA and SQIVND (reference sequence). The CDR3 has 14 residues. Trimming at V came to 4 bases and at J to 6 bases, leaving 2 bases not matched to a gene. This chain's CDR3 is CASSTGQGAQPQHF. The CDR3 bases are TGTGCCAGTAGTACCGGACAGGGGGCTCAGCCCCAGCATTTT.

V is TRBV27 and J is TRBJ1-1; 7 bases fit TRBD1. Trimming at V came to 5 bases and at J to 5 bases, leaving 11 bases not matched to a gene. CDR1 is MNHEY, CDR2 SMNVEV, per germline (reference sequence). CDR3 size: 15 residues. This CDR3 reads CASSPDRVPRTEAFF. As DNA, the CDR3 is TGTGCCAGCAGTCCCGACAGGGTGCCTAGGACTGAAGCTTTCTTT.

The chain links TRBV7-6 to TRBJ2-7; unclear D gene. The V gene's germline CDR1 is SGHVS and CDR2 FNYEAQ. V was shortened by 5 bases and J by 2 bases, with 7 bases between the two germline ends. This CDR3 region has 12 residues. The CDR3 DNA sequence: TGTGCCAGCAGCCCCACAGCCTACGAGCAGTACTTC. This translates into CASSPTAYEQYF.

The chain has TRBV6-1 and TRBJ2-1, with D perhaps matching TRBD2 (5 bases). The CDR3 length is 11 residues. Trimming left V 10 bases short and J 3 bases short, with 7 bases between. Per the germline V gene, CDR1 is MNHNS and CDR2 is SASEGT. The CDR3 protein is CATGDYNEQFF. The CDR3 bases are TGTGCCACCGGGGACTACAATGAGCAGTTCTTC.

Turning to this clone: This specimen includes other DNA sequences encoding the same CDR3. The chain employs TRBV6-5 and TRBJ1-3; D is ambiguous. CDR1 and CDR2 (germline): MNHEY, SVGAGI. V was trimmed by 3 bases and J by 4 bases, leaving 7 bases between them. The CDR3 length is 13 residues. Here the CDR3 reads CASSYAVGNTIYF. The CDR3 DNA reads as TGTGCCAGCAGTTATGCGGTAGGAAACACCATATATTTT.

The chain links TRBV6-5 to TRBJ1-2; perhaps TRBD1 as D (6 bases). The CDR3 extends over 13 amino acids. From germline, CDR1 is MNHEY and CDR2 SVGAGI. Trimming pared 10 bases from V and 4 bases from J, leaving 16 bases between. The CDR3 DNA sequence: TGTGCCACCTCACCGGACAGTTTCTATGGCTACACCTTC. Its protein product is CATSPDSFYGYTF.

CDR3 amino acids: CASSARLGGTYNEQFF. The CDR3 nucleotides read TGTGCCAGCAGTGCTCGGCTAGGTGGGACCTACAATGAGCAGTTCTTC. This rearrangement joins TRBV6-4 to TRBJ2-1; D gene ambiguous. The germline V gene encodes CDR1 MRHNA and CDR2 SNTAGT. With 4 bases removed from V and 2 bases from J, the gap between germline ends came to 15 bases. The CDR3 consists of 16 residues.

The DNA for the CDR3 is TGTGCCAGCAGCCTGGGAGGGGGCCCCCAAGGGGCCCAGTACTTC. Translating gives CASSLGGGPQGAQYF. The J gene is TRBJ2-5, the V gene TRBV27; possibly TRBD1 or TRBD2 for D (7 bases each). The CDR3 covers 15 residues. Germline CDR1 MNHEY, CDR2 SMNVEV (reference sequence). Trimming stripped 6 bases from V and 9 bases from J, with 23 bases between.

The chain has TRBV27 and TRBJ2-4; 7 bases line up with TRBD2. CDR3 size: 19 residues. Per the germline V gene, CDR1 is MNHEY and CDR2 is SMNVEV (reference sequence). J gave up 7 bases and V 5 bases, and 23 bases lay outside the gene matches. CDR3 in amino acids: CASSVRPISLAAPGNIQYF. The CDR3 bases are TGTGCCAGCAGTGTGAGACCAATATCTCTAGCGGCCCCTGGGAACATTCAGTACTTC.

The chain employs TRBV19 and TRBJ2-7; D might be TRBD1 (5 bases). The CDR3 consists of 13 residues. The V and J ends lost 10 bases and 2 bases respectively, with 15 bases between them. Germline values: CDR1 LNHDA, CDR2 SQIVND (reference sequence). DNA for the CDR3: TGTGCCACCCAGGGTGGGCTTGCCTACGAGCAGTACTTC. Its protein product is CATQGGLAYEQYF.

This clone was picked up a small number of times. The chain links TRBV19 to TRBJ1-1, with D maybe TRBD1 (6 bases). This CDR3 has 14 amino acids. Trimming removed 7 bases from V and 3 bases from J, with 15 bases in between. Germline V gives CDR1 LNHDA, CDR2 SQIVND (reference sequence). The CDR3 sequence is CASTLWRGDTEAFF. In DNA, the CDR3 is TGTGCCAGTACCCTCTGGAGGGGGGACACTGAAGCTTTCTTT. The whole variable domain, filled in from reference TRBV19 and TRBJ1-1, reads DGGITQSPKYLFRKEGQNVTLSCEQNLNHDAMYWYRQDPGQGLRLIYYSQIVNDFQKGDIAEGYSVSREKKESFPLTVTSAQKNPTAFYLCASTLWRGDTEAFFGQGTRLTVV.

The genes are TRBV7-3 and TRBJ2-5; 9 positions match TRBD2. The J call may not be correct, given that the DNA end is closer to TRBJ2-7. Germline V lookup: CDR1 SGHTA, CDR2 FQGTGA. The CDR3 spans 14 residues. DNA for the CDR3: TGTGCCAGCTTAGGGTTAGCGGGAGCCTACGAGCAGTACTTC. Amino acid sequence: CASLGLAGAYEQYF.

The V and J genes are TRBV7-3 and TRBJ2-7, with D uncertain. The CDR3 contains 13 residues. The germline V gene has CDR1 SGHTA and CDR2 FQGTGA. V was clipped by 5 bases and J by 2 bases, with 10 bases between them. In DNA form, the CDR3 reads TGTGCCAGCAGCCCGAACCCCCCCTACGAGCAGTACTTC. Amino acid sequence: CASSPNPPYEQYF.

The chain has TRBV15 and TRBJ1-4, with D possibly matching TRBD1 (6 bases). CDR3 length: 13 residues. V was pared by 8 bases and J by 1 base, with 8 bases between. Germline V lookup: CDR1 LNHNV, CDR2 YYDKDF (reference sequence). The CDR3 loop reads CATQGLTNEKLFF. Written as DNA, the CDR3 is TGTGCCACCCAGGGGTTAACTAATGAAAAACTGTTTTTT. Combining the CDR3 with reference TRBV15 and TRBJ1-4 gives the whole variable domain DAMVIQNPRYQVTQFGKPVTLSCSQTLNHNVMYWYQQKSSQAPKLLFHYYDKDFNNEADTPDNFQSRRPNTSFCFLDIRSPGLGDTAMYLCATQGLTNEKLFFGSGTQLSVL.

The rearrangement joins TRBV27 to TRBJ2-7; perhaps D is TRBD1 or TRBD2 (5 bases each). Trimming shortened V by 4 bases and J by 6 bases, and 10 bases separated the two germline ends. The CDR3 consists of 12 residues. Germline V gene sequence: CDR1 MNHEY, CDR2 SMNVEV (reference sequence). CDR3 in DNA: TGTGCCAGCAGTTGGCAGGGAGTCGAGCAGTACTTC. This translates into CASSWQGVEQYF.

The rearrangement links TRBV27 to TRBJ2-5, with a tentative D call TRBD2 (6 bases). V lost 3 bases and J lost 6, with 14 bases in between. The length of the CDR3 is 14 residues. CDR1 and CDR2 (germline): MNHEY, SMNVEV (reference sequence). The CDR3 here is CASSFTGLGKTQYF. The CDR3 coding sequence is TGTGCCAGCAGTTTCACGGGACTCGGGAAGACCCAGTACTTC.

V gene TRBV5-8 combines with J gene TRBJ1-5, with D uncertain. Looked up from germline, CDR1 is SGHTS and CDR2 is YDEGEE. This CDR3 is 14 amino acids long. The V gene lost 7 bases and the J gene lost 4 bases, with 15 bases spanning the gap. The chain's CDR3 is CASLDPAGNQPQHF. CDR3 nucleotide sequence: TGTGCCAGCCTTGACCCGGCGGGGAATCAGCCCCAGCATTTT.

V usage is TRBV7-9 and J usage is TRBJ2-3, with 11 bases identical to TRBD2. The germline CDR1 and CDR2 sequences are SEHNR and FQNEAQ (reference sequence). Unmatched junction bases numbered 8, after V lost 4 bases and J lost 2 bases. The CDR3 has 17 amino acids. CDR3 sequence reads: CASSSLLAGVVTDTQYF. In DNA, the CDR3 is TGTGCCAGCAGCTCATTACTAGCGGGGGTTGTCACAGATACGCAGTATTTT.

V gene TRBV7-3 combines with J gene TRBJ1-1; the match to TRBD1 covers 9 bases. Germline V gives CDR1 SGHTA, CDR2 FQGTGA. The CDR3 has 15 amino acids. The V segment lost 2 bases and the J segment 5 bases; nucleotides outside the gene matches: 6. The CDR3 DNA reads TGTGCCAGCAGCTTACACAGGGGGCGAATTACTGAAGCTTTCTTT. Protein product: CASSLHRGRITEAFF.

V is TRBV4-1 and J is TRBJ1-2; 7 bases are shared with TRBD1. The length of the CDR3 is 14 residues. Germline CDR1 MGHRA, CDR2 YSYEKL. Trimming cost V 3 bases and J 9 bases; bases outside gene matches: 10. Written as DNA, the CDR3 is TGCGCCAGCAGCCACCCAGGGGGACAGCAGAGCTACACCTTC. Residues: CASSHPGGQQSYTF.

This chain connects TRBV7-9 to TRBJ2-3; the D is unclear. V lost 1 base, J lost 6 bases, and 11 bases lay in between. This CDR3 has 14 residues. Germline V gene data show CDR1 as SEHNR and CDR2 as FQNEAQ (reference sequence). Here the CDR3 DNA reads TGTGCCAGCAGCTTAGAGGACGGGTGGGATACGCAGTATTTT. Translated, it gives CASSLEDGWDTQYF.

Notes on this clone: Other DNA variants within this sample encode the same CDR3. The rearrangement uses TRBV7-3 and TRBJ2-1, with 7 bases aligning to TRBD1. From germline, CDR1 is SGHTA and CDR2 FQGTGA. Trimming cost V 5 bases and J 4 bases; bases outside gene matches: 5. The CDR3 totals 14 residues. The CDR3 protein is CASSLGTAYNEQFF. The CDR3 nucleotides read TGTGCCAGCAGCCTGGGGACAGCGTACAATGAGCAGTTCTTC. The full variable domain, in which reference TRBV7-3 and TRBJ2-1 provide the parts outside the CDR3, is GAGVSQTPSNKVTEKGKYVELRCDPISGHTALYWYRQSLGQGPEFLIYFQGTGAADDSGLPNDRFFAVRPEGSVSTLKIQRTERGDSAVYLCASSLGTAYNEQFFGPGTRLTVL.

This chain joins TRBV27 and TRBJ2-6; 8 positions match TRBD1. CDR3 length equals 17 residues. V shed 3 bases and J 1 base; nucleotides not matched to a gene: 5. Germline values: CDR1 MNHEY, CDR2 SMNVEV (reference sequence). The CDR3 region is CASSLFRGLSGANVLTF. CDR3 coding DNA: TGTGCCAGCAGTTTGTTCAGGGGGCTATCTGGGGCCAACGTCCTGACTTTC.

This clone has just one count. The V and J genes are TRBV4-1 and TRBJ1-2; 7 bases match TRBD1. The germline gives CDR1 MGHRA, CDR2 YSYEKL. There are 15 residues in the CDR3. J lost 4 bases, V lost 2 bases, and 7 bases had no gene match. The CDR3 DNA is TGCGCCAGCAGCCAAAGTTGGACAGGCCCCTATGGCTACACCTTC. Translating gives CASSQSWTGPYGYTF.

The V call is TRBV29-1, the J call TRBJ1-1; TRBD1 is a possible D gene (6 bases). Germline V gene data show CDR1 as SQVTM and CDR2 as ANQGSEA. V was cut by 4 bases and J by 6 bases, with 12 bases left in between. The CDR3 totals 12 residues. CDR3 in amino acids: CSVAGGVSEAFF. The CDR3, as DNA: TGCAGCGTTGCGGGGGGCGTCTCTGAAGCTTTCTTT.

CDR3 loop: CASSYGTSLGGEQYF. The DNA of the CDR3 is TGTGCCAGCAGTTACGGGACATCTCTCGGGGGGGAGCAGTACTTC. J is TRBJ2-7 and V is TRBV6-5, with D tentatively TRBD2 (7 bases). The length of the CDR3 is 15 residues. Trimming removed 2 bases at V and 7 bases at J, with 18 bases between. CDR1 and CDR2 from the germline V gene are MNHEY and SVGAGI.

The chain employs TRBV28 and TRBJ1-2, with D perhaps matching TRBD1 (5 bases). The CDR3 is made up of 14 amino acids. V shed 3 bases and J shed 4 bases, with 12 bases lying between them. Germline V gene lookup returns CDR1 MDHEN and CDR2 SYDVKM. The CDR3 DNA sequence: TGTGCCAGCAGTTTCGCAGGGATGCCCTATGGCTACACCTTC. Its translation: CASSFAGMPYGYTF.

Remarks on this clone: Other nucleotide sequences from this sample produce the same CDR3. The V call is TRBV5-4, the J call TRBJ1-2; D remains unclear. CDR3 length: 12 residues. Between the trimmed V and J ends, which lost 0 bases and 5 bases, there was a span of 5 bases. Germline V gene data show CDR1 as SGHNT and CDR2 as YYREEE (reference sequence). DNA of the CDR3: TGTGCCAGCAGCTTGGGTGGATATGGCTACACCTTC. As protein: CASSLGGYGYTF.